A selection of T cell receptor beta chains follows, all from one sample in a study of vaccination effects on CD4 cells after COVID-19. Repertoires were generated with immunoSEQ multiplex PCR, while TCRdb's copy carries only in-frame clones and drops some. The sample has around 70,000 clones; roughly 80% are singletons. These TCRs are of unknown antigen specificity. Sequenced material: CD4+ T cells from PBMCs cultured without peptide, taken before COVID-19 vaccination. All receptors come from a human donor who received a COVID-19 vaccine. Each CDR3 is given with its conserved first and last residue. Each record gives: clone size, V gene, CDR3 length, D gene, J gene, CDR3 protein, CDR3 DNA. The D gene is left open where the match is weak. The size of a clone is reported for some rows only, either as once, few or many, or as a class for expanded clones.

clone_size: -
v_call: TRBV28
cdr3_length: 12
d_call: -
j_call: TRBJ1-1
cdr3_aa: CASSLHQTGPYF
cdr3_nt: TGTGCCAGCAGTTTACACCAGACAGGACCCTATTTT

clone_size: few
v_call: TRBV4-3
cdr3_length: 17
d_call: TRBD2
j_call: TRBJ2-1
cdr3_aa: CASSQSSGGGSYNEQFF
cdr3_nt: TGCGCCAGCAGCCAGTCTAGCGGGGGGGGGTCCTACAATGAGCAGTTCTTC

clone_size: -
v_call: TRBV9
cdr3_length: 13
d_call: -
j_call: TRBJ1-6
cdr3_aa: CASSVAGDSPLHF
cdr3_nt: TGTGCCAGCAGCGTAGCAGGGGATTCACCCCTCCACTTT

clone_size: -
v_call: TRBV18
cdr3_length: 13
d_call: -
j_call: TRBJ1-3
cdr3_aa: CASSPFSGNTIYF
cdr3_nt: TGTGCCAGCTCACCCTTCTCTGGAAACACCATATATTTT

clone_size: few
v_call: TRBV18
cdr3_length: 11
d_call: -
j_call: TRBJ2-3
cdr3_aa: CASSLTDTQYF
cdr3_nt: TGTGCCAGCTCACTCACAGATACGCAGTATTTT

clone_size: -
v_call: TRBV6-4
cdr3_length: 14
d_call: -
j_call: TRBJ2-1
cdr3_aa: CASSGSPKYNEQFF
cdr3_nt: TGTGCCAGCAGTGGGTCGCCAAAATACAATGAGCAGTTCTTC

clone_size: few
v_call: TRBV5-5
cdr3_length: 14
d_call: TRBD1
j_call: TRBJ2-3
cdr3_aa: CASSSGQLLDTQYF
cdr3_nt: TGTGCCAGCAGCTCGGGACAGTTGCTAGATACGCAGTATTTT

clone_size: -
v_call: TRBV2
cdr3_length: 11
d_call: -
j_call: TRBJ1-1
cdr3_aa: CASGVGTEAFF
cdr3_nt: TGTGCCAGCGGAGTCGGAACTGAAGCTTTCTTT

clone_size: -
v_call: TRBV5-1
cdr3_length: 13
d_call: -
j_call: TRBJ1-2
cdr3_aa: CASSPDGTYGYTF
cdr3_nt: TGCGCCAGCAGCCCGGACGGTACCTATGGCTACACCTTC

clone_size: -
v_call: TRBV20-1
cdr3_length: 10
d_call: -
j_call: TRBJ2-1
cdr3_aa: CSASGDEQFF
cdr3_nt: TGCAGTGCTAGCGGGGATGAGCAGTTCTTC

clone_size: -
v_call: TRBV24-1
cdr3_length: 15
d_call: -
j_call: TRBJ1-1
cdr3_aa: CATSGPGQGGTEAFF
cdr3_nt: TGTGCCACCAGTGGCCCCGGTCAGGGAGGAACTGAAGCTTTCTTT

clone_size: -
v_call: TRBV10-1
cdr3_length: 18
d_call: -
j_call: TRBJ1-3
cdr3_aa: CASRPVIRGKPTGNTIYF
cdr3_nt: TGCGCCAGCAGGCCAGTCATACGGGGGAAACCCACTGGAAACACCATATATTTT

clone_size: -
v_call: TRBV19
cdr3_length: 17
d_call: TRBD1
j_call: TRBJ1-4
cdr3_aa: CASRNRGHSATNEKLFF
cdr3_nt: TGTGCCAGTAGGAACAGGGGACATTCTGCAACTAATGAAAAACTGTTTTTT

clone_size: once
v_call: TRBV19
cdr3_length: 14
d_call: -
j_call: TRBJ2-3
cdr3_aa: CASSIQGYTDTQYF
cdr3_nt: TGTGCCAGTAGTATCCAGGGTTACACAGATACGCAGTATTTT

clone_size: -
v_call: TRBV6-2/TRBV6-3
cdr3_length: 15
d_call: TRBD2
j_call: TRBJ2-1
cdr3_aa: CASSFRGGAGNEQFF
cdr3_nt: TGTGCCAGCAGTTTCCGCGGGGGGGCGGGGAATGAGCAGTTCTTC

clone_size: -
v_call: TRBV11-3
cdr3_length: 16
d_call: -
j_call: TRBJ2-3
cdr3_aa: CASSLGGGPLTDTQYF
cdr3_nt: TGTGCCAGCAGCTTAGGTGGGGGGCCTCTCACAGATACGCAGTATTTT

clone_size: -
v_call: TRBV18
cdr3_length: 13
d_call: -
j_call: TRBJ2-1
cdr3_aa: CASSPDSRNEQFF
cdr3_nt: TGTGCCAGCTCACCAGACAGTCGAAATGAGCAGTTCTTC

clone_size: -
v_call: TRBV7-2
cdr3_length: 14
d_call: TRBD2
j_call: TRBJ2-3
cdr3_aa: CASSLLADSDTQYF
cdr3_nt: TGTGCCAGCAGCTTACTAGCGGATTCGGATACGCAGTATTTT

clone_size: -
v_call: TRBV11-3
cdr3_length: 12
d_call: -
j_call: TRBJ1-1
cdr3_aa: CASSRTAGRAFF
cdr3_nt: TGTGCCAGCAGTCGTACGGCAGGGAGGGCTTTCTTT

clone_size: -
v_call: TRBV5-1
cdr3_length: 13
d_call: -
j_call: TRBJ2-5
cdr3_aa: CASSSDLGETQYF
cdr3_nt: TGCGCCAGCAGCTCGGACTTGGGAGAGACCCAGTACTTC

clone_size: -
v_call: TRBV19
cdr3_length: 15
d_call: TRBD2
j_call: TRBJ2-3
cdr3_aa: CAAGLAGGPIDTQYF
cdr3_nt: TGTGCAGCAGGTCTAGCGGGGGGGCCGATAGATACGCAGTATTTT

clone_size: -
v_call: TRBV6-5
cdr3_length: 15
d_call: -
j_call: TRBJ2-1
cdr3_aa: CASSYRSGRVDEQFF
cdr3_nt: TGTGCCAGCAGTTACAGGTCGGGCAGGGTTGATGAGCAGTTCTTC

clone_size: -
v_call: TRBV5-4
cdr3_length: 15
d_call: -
j_call: TRBJ1-2
cdr3_aa: CASSLGQAQKNGYTF
cdr3_nt: TGTGCCAGCAGCTTAGGGCAGGCCCAGAAAAATGGCTACACCTTC

clone_size: few
v_call: TRBV5-1
cdr3_length: 13
d_call: -
j_call: TRBJ2-5
cdr3_aa: CASSLGGGETQYF
cdr3_nt: TGCGCCAGCAGCTTGGGTGGGGGAGAGACCCAGTACTTC

clone_size: -
v_call: TRBV7-2
cdr3_length: 17
d_call: -
j_call: TRBJ2-2
cdr3_aa: CASSLRAPAGITGELFF
cdr3_nt: TGTGCCAGCAGCCTAAGGGCTCCGGCGGGGATCACCGGGGAGCTGTTTTTT

clone_size: few
v_call: TRBV5-8
cdr3_length: 17
d_call: -
j_call: TRBJ1-6
cdr3_aa: CASSLRPSVSYNSPLHF
cdr3_nt: TGTGCCAGCAGCTTGCGACCCAGCGTTTCCTATAATTCACCCCTCCACTTT

clone_size: -
v_call: TRBV18
cdr3_length: 16
d_call: TRBD1
j_call: TRBJ2-4
cdr3_aa: CASSPPVQGTKNIQYF
cdr3_nt: TGTGCCAGCTCACCACCGGTACAGGGGACGAAAAACATTCAGTACTTC

clone_size: -
v_call: TRBV24-1
cdr3_length: 16
d_call: -
j_call: TRBJ2-2
cdr3_aa: CATSDLSGGEAGELFF
cdr3_nt: TGTGCCACCAGTGATTTATCCGGGGGCGAGGCCGGGGAGCTGTTTTTT

clone_size: -
v_call: TRBV12-3/TRBV12-4
cdr3_length: 13
d_call: -
j_call: TRBJ2-3
cdr3_aa: CASSLGGPDTQYF
cdr3_nt: TGTGCCAGCAGTTTAGGAGGCCCAGATACGCAGTATTTT

clone_size: -
v_call: TRBV4-2
cdr3_length: 15
d_call: TRBD1
j_call: TRBJ2-3
cdr3_aa: CASSRDRGIQGTQYF
cdr3_nt: TGTGCCAGCAGCCGGGACAGGGGGATTCAAGGTACGCAGTATTTT

clone_size: -
v_call: TRBV6-5
cdr3_length: 15
d_call: -
j_call: TRBJ2-2
cdr3_aa: CASSYSSGRTGELFF
cdr3_nt: TGTGCCAGCAGTTACTCCTCGGGCCGCACCGGGGAGCTGTTTTTT

clone_size: once
v_call: TRBV7-2
cdr3_length: 13
d_call: TRBD2
j_call: TRBJ2-1
cdr3_aa: CASSQRLAGEQFF
cdr3_nt: TGTGCCAGCAGCCAAAGACTAGCAGGTGAGCAGTTCTTC

clone_size: -
v_call: TRBV5-4
cdr3_length: 15
d_call: -
j_call: TRBJ1-4
cdr3_aa: CASSLGGALDEKLFF
cdr3_nt: TGTGCCAGCAGCTTGGGAGGGGCCCTGGATGAAAAACTGTTTTTT

clone_size: -
v_call: TRBV30
cdr3_length: 16
d_call: -
j_call: TRBJ2-1
cdr3_aa: CAWSVLGGRPTNEQFF
cdr3_nt: TGTGCCTGGAGTGTACTCGGGGGGCGACCCACCAATGAGCAGTTCTTC

clone_size: -
v_call: TRBV7-9
cdr3_length: 15
d_call: -
j_call: TRBJ2-1
cdr3_aa: CASSPTGYPFNEQFF
cdr3_nt: TGTGCCAGCAGCCCGACAGGTTACCCTTTCAATGAGCAGTTCTTC

clone_size: -
v_call: TRBV19
cdr3_length: 15
d_call: -
j_call: TRBJ1-4
cdr3_aa: CASSLAGHPNEKLFF
cdr3_nt: TGTGCCAGTAGTTTGGCGGGACACCCTAATGAAAAACTGTTTTTT

clone_size: -
v_call: TRBV3-1/TRBV3-2
cdr3_length: 15
d_call: -
j_call: TRBJ2-1
cdr3_aa: CASSQNSEDYNEQFF
cdr3_nt: TGTGCCAGCAGTCAGAACTCAGAAGACTACAATGAGCAGTTCTTC

clone_size: -
v_call: TRBV25-1
cdr3_length: 15
d_call: TRBD1
j_call: TRBJ1-1
cdr3_aa: CASSYAGQGTTEAFF
cdr3_nt: TGTGCCAGCAGCTACGCGGGACAGGGAACCACTGAAGCTTTCTTT

clone_size: -
v_call: TRBV5-1
cdr3_length: 13
d_call: TRBD1
j_call: TRBJ2-1
cdr3_aa: CASSSDRGDEQFF
cdr3_nt: TGCGCCAGCAGCTCCGACAGGGGGGATGAGCAGTTCTTC

clone_size: -
v_call: TRBV7-8
cdr3_length: 14
d_call: TRBD2
j_call: TRBJ2-1
cdr3_aa: CASRGASGGDEQFF
cdr3_nt: TGTGCCAGCAGGGGTGCTAGCGGGGGGGACGAGCAGTTCTTC

clone_size: -
v_call: TRBV7-3
cdr3_length: 13
d_call: TRBD1
j_call: TRBJ2-1
cdr3_aa: CASSQTGVHEQFF
cdr3_nt: TGTGCCAGCAGCCAGACAGGGGTCCATGAGCAGTTCTTC

clone_size: -
v_call: TRBV19
cdr3_length: 15
d_call: TRBD1
j_call: TRBJ2-2
cdr3_aa: CASSMGQVNTGELFF
cdr3_nt: TGTGCCAGTAGTATGGGACAGGTAAACACCGGGGAGCTGTTTTTT

clone_size: -
v_call: TRBV19
cdr3_length: 15
d_call: TRBD2
j_call: TRBJ2-3
cdr3_aa: CASSLLAGGQDTQYF
cdr3_nt: TGTGCCAGTAGTTTACTAGCGGGGGGCCAAGATACGCAGTATTTT

clone_size: once
v_call: TRBV15
cdr3_length: 15
d_call: -
j_call: TRBJ1-6
cdr3_aa: CATSRDPGGNSPLHF
cdr3_nt: TGTGCCACCAGCAGAGACCCGGGGGGGAATTCACCCCTCCACTTT

clone_size: -
v_call: TRBV5-1
cdr3_length: 15
d_call: -
j_call: TRBJ2-6
cdr3_aa: CASSSGDYGANVLTF
cdr3_nt: TGCGCCAGCAGCTCAGGGGATTACGGGGCCAACGTCCTGACTTTC

clone_size: -
v_call: TRBV12-5
cdr3_length: 16
d_call: TRBD2
j_call: TRBJ2-3
cdr3_aa: CASGNPSGGAVDTQYF
cdr3_nt: TGTGCTAGTGGCAACCCTAGCGGGGGGGCCGTAGATACGCAGTATTTT

clone_size: -
v_call: TRBV2
cdr3_length: 14
d_call: -
j_call: TRBJ1-5
cdr3_aa: CASSPLTVNQPQHF
cdr3_nt: TGTGCCAGCAGTCCCCTGACGGTTAATCAGCCCCAGCATTTT

clone_size: -
v_call: TRBV19
cdr3_length: 15
d_call: TRBD1
j_call: TRBJ1-2
cdr3_aa: CASSIPGQGNYGYTF
cdr3_nt: TGTGCCAGTAGTATTCCGGGACAGGGAAACTATGGCTACACCTTC

clone_size: -
v_call: TRBV3-1/TRBV3-2
cdr3_length: 14
d_call: -
j_call: TRBJ1-2
cdr3_aa: CASSLSQGWGGYTF
cdr3_nt: TGTGCCAGCAGCCTTAGCCAGGGCTGGGGTGGCTACACCTTC

clone_size: -
v_call: TRBV9
cdr3_length: 13
d_call: -
j_call: TRBJ1-3
cdr3_aa: CASSVGSGDTIYF
cdr3_nt: TGTGCCAGCAGCGTAGGCTCGGGGGACACCATATATTTT

clone_size: -
v_call: TRBV25-1
cdr3_length: 14
d_call: -
j_call: TRBJ2-3
cdr3_aa: CASSDGGGLNTQYF
cdr3_nt: TGTGCCAGCAGTGATGGGGGGGGGCTGAATACGCAGTATTTT

clone_size: once
v_call: TRBV5-6
cdr3_length: 15
d_call: -
j_call: TRBJ2-3
cdr3_aa: CASSLVRGETDTQYF
cdr3_nt: TGTGCCAGCAGCTTGGTGCGGGGTGAGACAGATACGCAGTATTTT

clone_size: -
v_call: TRBV4-3
cdr3_length: 14
d_call: TRBD1
j_call: TRBJ2-1
cdr3_aa: CASSQTGSSNEQFF
cdr3_nt: TGCGCCAGCAGCCAGACAGGGTCCAGCAATGAGCAGTTCTTC